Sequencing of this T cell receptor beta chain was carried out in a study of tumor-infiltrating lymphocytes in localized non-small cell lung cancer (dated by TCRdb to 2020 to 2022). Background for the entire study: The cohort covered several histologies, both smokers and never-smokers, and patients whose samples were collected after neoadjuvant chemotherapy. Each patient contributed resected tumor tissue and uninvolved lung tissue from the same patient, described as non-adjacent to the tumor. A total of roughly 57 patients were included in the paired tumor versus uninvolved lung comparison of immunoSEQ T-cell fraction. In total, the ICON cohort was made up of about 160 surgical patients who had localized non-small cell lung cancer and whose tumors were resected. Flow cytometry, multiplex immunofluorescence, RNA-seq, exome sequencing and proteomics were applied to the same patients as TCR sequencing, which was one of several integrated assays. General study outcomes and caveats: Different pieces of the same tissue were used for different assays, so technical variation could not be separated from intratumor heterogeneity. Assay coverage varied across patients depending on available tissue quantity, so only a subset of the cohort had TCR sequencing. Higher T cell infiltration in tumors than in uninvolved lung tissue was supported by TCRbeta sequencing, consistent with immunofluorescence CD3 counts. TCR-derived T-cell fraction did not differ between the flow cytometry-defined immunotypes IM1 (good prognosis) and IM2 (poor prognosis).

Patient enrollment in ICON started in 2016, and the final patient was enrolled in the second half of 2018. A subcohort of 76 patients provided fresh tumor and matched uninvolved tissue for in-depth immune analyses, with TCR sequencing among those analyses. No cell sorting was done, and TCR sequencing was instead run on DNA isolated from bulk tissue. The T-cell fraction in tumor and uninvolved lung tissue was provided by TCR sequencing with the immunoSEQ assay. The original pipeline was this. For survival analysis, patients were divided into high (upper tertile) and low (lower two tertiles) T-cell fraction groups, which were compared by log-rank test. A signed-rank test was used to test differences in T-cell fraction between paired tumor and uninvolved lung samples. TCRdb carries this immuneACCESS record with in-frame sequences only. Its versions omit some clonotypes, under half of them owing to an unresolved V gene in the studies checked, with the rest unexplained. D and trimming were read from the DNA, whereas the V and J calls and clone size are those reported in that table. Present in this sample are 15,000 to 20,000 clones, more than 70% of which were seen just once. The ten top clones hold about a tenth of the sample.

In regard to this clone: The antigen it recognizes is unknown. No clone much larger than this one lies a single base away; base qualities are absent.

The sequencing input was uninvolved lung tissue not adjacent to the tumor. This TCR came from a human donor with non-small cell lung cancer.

The nucleotides are TGTGCCAGCAGTTTCGCCGCCGGGGAGCTGTTTTTT. It is translated as CASSFAAGELFF. The V and J segments used are TRBV6-4 and TRBJ2-2, with the D gene uncertain. Between the V and J ends, shortened by 5 bases and 6 bases respectively, the junction contains 7 bases. Via the germline V gene, CDR1 is MRHNA and CDR2 SNTAGT. From the cysteine through the phenylalanine, the CDR3 covers 12 amino acids. The CDR3 DNA has 36 bases and is translated from base 1.